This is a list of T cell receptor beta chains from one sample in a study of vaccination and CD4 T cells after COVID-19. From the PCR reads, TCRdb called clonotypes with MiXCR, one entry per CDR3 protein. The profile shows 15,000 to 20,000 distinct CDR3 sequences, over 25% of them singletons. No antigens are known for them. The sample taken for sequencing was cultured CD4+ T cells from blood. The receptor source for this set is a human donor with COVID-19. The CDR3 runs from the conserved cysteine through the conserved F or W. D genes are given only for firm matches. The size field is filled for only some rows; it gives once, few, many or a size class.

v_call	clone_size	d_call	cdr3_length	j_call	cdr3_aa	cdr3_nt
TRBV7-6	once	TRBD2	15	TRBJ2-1	CASSPSGGAFNEQFF	TGTGCCAGCAGCCCGAGCGGGGGGGCTTTTAATGAGCAGTTCTTC
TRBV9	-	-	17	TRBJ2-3	CASSVGTQALSTDTQYF	TGTGCCAGCAGCGTAGGGACACAGGCGTTGAGCACAGATACGCAGTATTTT
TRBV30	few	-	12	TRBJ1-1	CAWTSRDTEAFF	TGTGCCTGGACTTCGAGGGACACTGAAGCTTTCTTT
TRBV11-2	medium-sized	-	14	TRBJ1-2	CASSEDRSWYGYTF	TGTGCCAGCAGCGAAGACAGATCCTGGTATGGCTACACCTTC
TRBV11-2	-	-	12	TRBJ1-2	CASSKDRYGYTF	TGTGCCAGCAGCAAGGACAGATATGGCTACACCTTC
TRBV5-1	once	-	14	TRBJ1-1	CASSRDVGGTEAFF	TGCGCCAGCAGCAGGGACGTAGGGGGCACTGAAGCTTTCTTT
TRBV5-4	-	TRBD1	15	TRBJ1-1	CASSSPGQKNTEAFF	TGTGCCAGCAGCTCCCCGGGACAGAAGAACACTGAAGCTTTCTTT
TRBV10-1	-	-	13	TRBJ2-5	CASSGNVGETQYF	TGCGCCAGCAGTGGAAACGTGGGGGAGACCCAGTACTTC
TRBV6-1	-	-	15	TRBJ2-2	CASSVTTENTGELFF	TGTGCCAGCAGTGTCACGACAGAGAACACCGGGGAGCTGTTTTTT
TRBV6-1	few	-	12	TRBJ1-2	CASSEGGYGYTF	TGTGCCAGCAGTGAAGGGGGCTATGGCTACACCTTC
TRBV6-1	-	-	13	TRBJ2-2	CASSEVNTGELFF	TGTGCCAGCAGTGAAGTGAACACCGGGGAGCTGTTTTTT
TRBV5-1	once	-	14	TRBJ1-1	CASSSLLQNTEAFF	TGCGCCAGCAGCTCCTTGTTACAGAACACTGAAGCTTTCTTT
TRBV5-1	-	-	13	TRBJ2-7	CASSVLEGYEQYF	TGCGCCAGCAGCGTGCTTGAGGGCTACGAGCAGTACTTC
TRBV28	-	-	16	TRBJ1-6	CASSLVQALRGSPLHF	TGTGCCAGCAGTTTAGTGCAGGCCCTACGGGGATCACCCCTCCACTTT
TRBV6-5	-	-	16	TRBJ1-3	CASSYSAGRPGNTIYF	TGTGCCAGCAGTTACAGTGCGGGGCGGCCTGGGAACACCATATATTTT
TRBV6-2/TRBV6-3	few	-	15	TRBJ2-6	CASSTTGFGANVLTF	TGTGCCAGCAGCACCACAGGGTTCGGGGCCAACGTCCTGACTTTC
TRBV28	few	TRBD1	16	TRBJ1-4	CASSYPGQGRSEKLFF	TGTGCCAGCAGTTATCCCGGACAGGGAAGAAGTGAAAAACTGTTTTTT
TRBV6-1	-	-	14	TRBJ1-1	CASTRNRNTPEAFF	TGTGCCAGCACCAGAAACCGGAATACGCCTGAAGCTTTCTTT
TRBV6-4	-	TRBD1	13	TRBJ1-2	CASNRGQGYGYTF	TGTGCCAGCAACCGGGGACAGGGCTATGGCTACACCTTC
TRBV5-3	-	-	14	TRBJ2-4	CARSLEGQENIQYF	TGTGCCAGAAGCTTGGAGGGACAAGAAAACATTCAGTACTTC
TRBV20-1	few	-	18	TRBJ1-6	CSARDGTGGTGGNSPLHF	TGCAGTGCTAGAGATGGGACGGGAGGGACCGGGGGGAATTCACCCCTCCACTTT
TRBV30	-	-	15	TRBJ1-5	CAWSPLPGLGQPQHF	TGTGCCTGGAGTCCCCTCCCGGGGTTAGGGCAGCCCCAGCATTTT
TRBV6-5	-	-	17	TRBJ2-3	CASSYGGAYSVADTQYF	TGTGCCAGCAGTTACGGGGGGGCTTACTCGGTGGCAGATACGCAGTATTTT
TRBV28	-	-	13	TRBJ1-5	CASSTRSNQPQHF	TGTGCCAGCAGCACTCGGAGCAATCAGCCCCAGCATTTT
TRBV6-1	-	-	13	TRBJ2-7	CASRVGQNGEQYF	TGTGCCAGCAGGGTGGGGCAGAACGGCGAGCAGTACTTC
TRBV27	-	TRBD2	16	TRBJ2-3	CASSSEGLAGEDTQYF	TGTGCCAGCAGTTCCGAGGGACTAGCGGGGGAAGATACGCAGTATTTT
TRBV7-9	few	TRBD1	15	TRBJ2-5	CASSPGQRKQETQYF	TGTGCCAGCAGCCCGGGACAGAGGAAACAAGAGACCCAGTACTTC
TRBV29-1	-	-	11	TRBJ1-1	CSVGPQLEAFF	TGCAGCGTTGGGCCGCAGCTTGAAGCTTTCTTT
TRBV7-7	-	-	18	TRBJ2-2	CASSLALGRGGATGELFF	TGTGCTAGCAGCTTAGCGCTCGGTCGTGGGGGGGCCACCGGGGAGCTGTTTTTT
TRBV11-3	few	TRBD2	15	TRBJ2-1	CASSLIRRGVSEQFF	TGTGCCAGCAGCTTAATCAGGCGGGGGGTTAGCGAGCAGTTCTTC
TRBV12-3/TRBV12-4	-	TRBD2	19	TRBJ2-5	CASSSGLAGGRGSQETQYF	TGTGCCAGCAGTTCCGGCCTAGCGGGGGGCCGCGGGAGCCAAGAGACCCAGTACTTC
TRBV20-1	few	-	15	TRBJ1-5	CSARGQENLNQPQHF	TGCAGTGCTAGAGGACAGGAAAACCTCAATCAGCCCCAGCATTTT
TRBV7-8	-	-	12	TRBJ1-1	CASSQGRSEAFF	TGTGCCAGCAGCCAAGGACGGTCTGAAGCTTTCTTT
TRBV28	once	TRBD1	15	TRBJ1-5	CASTSPGQGYQPQHF	TGTGCCAGCACGAGTCCGGGACAGGGGTATCAGCCCCAGCATTTT
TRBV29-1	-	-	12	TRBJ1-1	CSVEPRNTEAFF	TGCAGCGTTGAACCTAGGAACACTGAAGCTTTCTTT
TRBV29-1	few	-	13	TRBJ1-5	CSVDGGLNQPQHF	TGCAGCGTTGACGGGGGGCTTAATCAGCCCCAGCATTTT
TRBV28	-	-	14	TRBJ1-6	CASSLVAGGSPLHF	TGTGCCAGCAGTTTAGTGGCAGGAGGATCACCCCTCCACTTT
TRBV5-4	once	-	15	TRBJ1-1	CASSFRGEVITEAFF	TGTGCCAGCAGCTTTCGGGGCGAAGTGATTACTGAAGCTTTCTTT
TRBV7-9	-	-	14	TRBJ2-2	CASNKEVVTGELFF	TGTGCCAGCAACAAAGAGGTCGTCACCGGGGAGCTGTTTTTT
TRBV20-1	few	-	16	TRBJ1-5	CSARADGSYSNQPQHF	TGCAGTGCTAGGGCTGACGGATCCTATAGCAATCAGCCCCAGCATTTT
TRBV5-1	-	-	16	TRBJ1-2	CASSLDPQESYYGYTF	TGCGCCAGCAGCTTGGATCCCCAGGAATCGTACTATGGCTACACCTTC
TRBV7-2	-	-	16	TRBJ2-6	CASSLGRLSGANVLTF	TGTGCCAGCAGCTTAGGGCGACTCTCTGGGGCCAACGTCCTGACTTTC
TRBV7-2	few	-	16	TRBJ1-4	CASSRGSSLRSEKLFF	TGTGCCAGCAGCCGGGGATCGAGCCTCCGTAGTGAAAAACTGTTTTTT
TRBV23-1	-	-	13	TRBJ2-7	CASSHRDSYEQYF	TGCGCCAGCAGTCATAGGGACTCCTACGAGCAGTACTTC
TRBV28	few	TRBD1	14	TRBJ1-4	CASSLMTGREKLFF	TGTGCCAGCAGTTTGATGACAGGGCGGGAAAAACTGTTTTTT
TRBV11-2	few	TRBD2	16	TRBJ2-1	CASSSGGGSSYNEQFF	TGTGCCAGCAGCAGTGGCGGGGGAAGCTCCTACAATGAGCAGTTCTTC
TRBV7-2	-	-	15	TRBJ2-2	CASSLAQGYTGELFF	TGTGCCAGCAGCTTAGCGCAAGGGTACACCGGGGAGCTGTTTTTT
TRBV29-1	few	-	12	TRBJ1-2	CSVSGLRDGYTF	TGCAGCGTTTCAGGGCTTCGGGATGGCTACACCTTC
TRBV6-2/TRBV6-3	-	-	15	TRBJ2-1	CASSYSVVKGGEQFF	TGTGCCAGCAGCTACAGCGTTGTTAAGGGGGGTGAGCAGTTCTTC
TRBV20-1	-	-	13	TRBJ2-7	CSARDSGTYEQYF	TGCAGTGCTAGAGATTCAGGGACCTACGAGCAGTACTTC
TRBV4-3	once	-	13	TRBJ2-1	CASSQDKRDEQFF	TGCGCCAGCAGCCAAGATAAACGGGATGAGCAGTTCTTC
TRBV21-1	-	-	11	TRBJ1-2	CASEGRAMGTF	TGTGCCAGCGAAGGACGGGCAATGGGAACCTTC
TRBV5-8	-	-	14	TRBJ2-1	CASSLASSYNEQFF	TGTGCCAGCAGCTTGGCCAGCTCCTACAATGAGCAGTTCTTC
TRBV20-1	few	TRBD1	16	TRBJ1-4	CSASPGQIQSNEKLFF	TGCAGTGCTAGCCCGGGACAGATACAGTCTAATGAAAAACTGTTTTTT
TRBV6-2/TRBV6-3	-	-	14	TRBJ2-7	CASRDGGSSYEQYF	TGTGCCAGCAGGGACGGGGGCTCCTCCTACGAGCAGTACTTC
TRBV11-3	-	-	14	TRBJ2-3	CASSPEGVPDTQYF	TGTGCCAGCAGCCCCGAAGGGGTCCCAGATACGCAGTATTTT
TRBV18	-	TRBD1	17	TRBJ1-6	CASSAGTGGTDWSPLHF	TGTGCCAGCTCGGCCGGGACAGGGGGCACGGATTGGTCACCCCTCCACTTT
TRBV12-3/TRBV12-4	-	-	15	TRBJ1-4	CASRTTQSFREKLFF	TGTGCCAGCAGGACAACACAGTCCTTTCGGGAAAAACTGTTTTTT
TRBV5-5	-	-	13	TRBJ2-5	CASSIGPKETQYF	TGTGCCAGCAGCATCGGGCCGAAAGAGACCCAGTACTTC